The 16 T cell receptor beta chains given below trace back to one sample, sequenced in a study of blood T cell repertoires in COVID-19. Sequencing used immunoSEQ multiplex PCR; TCRdb keeps in-frame clones, though not all of them. The repertoire includes tens of thousands of clones, around 86% of them detected once, and over 7.5% sits in the top ten. The specimen sequenced was peripheral blood. All receptors come from a man between 50 and 59 years old with active COVID-19.

The chain is built from TRBV4-3 and TRBJ1-2; maybe TRBD1 (5 bases). The germline V gene encodes CDR1 LGHNA and CDR2 YSLEER. This CDR3 has 15 residues. V dropped 3 bases and J dropped 4 bases, with 15 bases sitting between them. This CDR3 reads CASSHLRGDPYGYTF. For the CDR3, the DNA is TGCGCCAGCAGCCACCTGCGCGGGGACCCCTATGGCTACACCTTC.

The chain recombines TRBV7-8 with TRBJ1-6; 7 positions match TRBD1. The CDR3 covers 14 residues. Germline assignment: CDR1 SGHVS and CDR2 FQNEAQ. The trim removed 2 bases at V and 10 bases at J, leaving 5 bases unmatched. Here the CDR3 DNA reads TGTGCCAGCAGCTTAAACGACAGGGAGTCACCCCTCCACTTT. Translation: CASSLNDRESPLHF.

The chain has TRBV24-1 and TRBJ2-7, with 7 bases matching TRBD2. Trimming at V came to 3 bases and at J to 1 base, leaving 5 bases not matched to a gene. Germline CDR1 is KGHDR and CDR2 is SFDVKD. The CDR3 runs to 15 residues. The CDR3 is CATSDTNGGSYEQYF. CDR3 sequence (DNA): TGTGCCACCAGTGATACTAACGGGGGGTCCTACGAGCAGTACTTC.

The chain carries TRBV14 and TRBJ2-3; D might be TRBD2 (5 bases). V lost 1 base, J lost 3 bases, and 11 bases lay in between. This CDR3 is built from 15 residues. CDR1 SGHDN and CDR2 FVKESK come from the germline V gene. The CDR3 loop is CASSQGPLATDTQYF. CDR3 coding DNA: TGTGCCAGCAGCCAAGGCCCCCTAGCTACAGATACGCAGTATTTT.

The chain combines TRBV6-2 or TRBV6-3 with TRBJ2-3, with a weak D call TRBD1 (6 bases). The V gene lost 5 bases and the J gene lost 2 bases, with 11 bases spanning the gap. The length of the CDR3 is 14 residues. Germline V CDR1 and CDR2: MNHEY, SVGEGT. The CDR3 coding sequence is TGTGCCAGCAGTAGGGGGACCAACACAGATACGCAGTATTTT. The encoded protein is CASSRGTNTDTQYF.

This clone occurred once. The CDR3 bases are TGTGCCAGCAGCTTAGCGGCCCTAGCGGGTGGCAATGAGCAGTTCTTC. This encodes CASSLAALAGGNEQFF. V gene TRBV7-8 combines with J gene TRBJ2-1; the match to TRBD2 covers 8 bases. The CDR3 runs to 16 residues. CDR1 is SGHVS and CDR2 is FQNEAQ in the germline V gene. The ends lost 0 bases at V and 6 bases at J; junction bases unmatched: 7.

The V gene is TRBV5-4, the J gene TRBJ2-7, with 8 bases aligning to TRBD2. V lost 3 bases, J lost 0 bases, and 8 bases stayed unmatched. Germline assignment: CDR1 SGHNT and CDR2 YYREEE (reference sequence). The CDR3 runs 16 residues. CDR3 in amino acids: CASSSLAGGPSYEQYF. The CDR3 DNA sequence: TGTGCCAGCAGCTCCCTGGCGGGGGGACCCTCCTACGAGCAGTACTTC. The whole variable domain, filled in from reference TRBV5-4 and TRBJ2-7, reads ETGVTQSPTHLIKTRGQQVTLRCSSQSGHNTVSWYQQALGQGPQFIFQYYREEENGRGNFPPRFSGLQFPNYSSELNVNALELDDSALYLCASSSLAGGPSYEQYFGPGTRLTVT.

The chain recombines TRBV20-1 with TRBJ1-2; possible D gene TRBD1, 5 bases. V was shortened by 3 bases and J by 9 bases, with 20 bases between the two germline ends. Germline CDR1 reads DFQATT; CDR2 reads SNEGSKA (reference sequence). This CDR3 is 14 amino acids long. CDR3 loop: CSASGSSSDSRYTF. The CDR3 region has the DNA TGCAGTGCTAGTGGATCCTCAAGCGACAGCCGCTACACCTTC.

This sequence joins TRBV18 and TRBJ2-2; 7 bases line up with TRBD1. V lost 3 bases and J lost 3; bases outside the gene matches: 19. From germline, CDR1 is KGHSH and CDR2 LQKENI. The CDR3 sequence is 20 residues long. CDR3 coding DNA: TGTGCCAGCTCACCGCACATAAGAGAGGCTACAGGGGTTTACACCGGGGAGCTGTTTTTT. Translating gives CASSPHIREATGVYTGELFF.

The chain combines TRBV3-1 (or the pseudogene TRBV3-2) with TRBJ1-2, with D hard to call. The CDR3 has 13 amino acids. V was pared by 2 bases and J by 6 bases, with 10 bases between. Germline V gene data show CDR1 as LGHDT and CDR2 as YNNKEL (reference sequence). This chain's CDR3 is CASSQWGENGYTF. The CDR3 DNA is TGTGCCAGCAGCCAATGGGGAGAAAATGGCTACACCTTC.

The DNA for the CDR3 is TGTGCCACCACCGGGGTCGGGACAGGGAAAGGAGACACCGGGGAGCTGTTTTTT. Translating gives CATTGVGTGKGDTGELFF. V is TRBV15 and J is TRBJ2-2; the match to TRBD1 covers 9 bases. The V gene's germline CDR1 is LNHNV and CDR2 YYDKDF (reference sequence). The length of the CDR3 is 18 residues. The V gene end was trimmed by 7 bases and the J gene end by 3 bases; junction bases not matched to a gene: 15.

V is TRBV11-2 and J is TRBJ2-7; D is unclear. Trimming removed 4 bases at V and 0 bases at J, with 16 bases between. The CDR3 consists of 16 residues. CDR1 is SGHAT and CDR2 is FQNNGV in the germline V gene. The CDR3: CASSSEGATSSYEQYF. As DNA, the CDR3 is TGTGCCAGCAGCTCAGAAGGTGCGACAAGCTCCTACGAGCAGTACTTC.

CDR3 sequence (DNA): TGTGCCAGCAGTGAGACAGGGACGAGCTCCTACGAGCAGTACTTC. Its translation is CASSETGTSSYEQYF. This rearrangement joins TRBV25-1 to TRBJ2-7, with 7 bases that match TRBD1. The CDR3 consists of 15 residues. Germline V CDR1 and CDR2: MGHDK, SYGVNS. The trim removed 3 bases at V and 0 bases at J, leaving 5 bases unmatched.

The rearrangement uses TRBV2 and TRBJ2-7, with 13 positions matching TRBD2. Germline V gene sequence: CDR1 SNHLY, CDR2 FYNNEI. The CDR3 is 14 residues long. V was pared by 4 bases and J by 7 bases, with 4 bases of the junction left unmatched. As DNA, the CDR3 is TGTGCCAGCAGTGGACTAGCGGGAGGCCAGGAGCAGTACTTC. Protein: CASSGLAGGQEQYF.

This rearrangement joins TRBV27 to TRBJ1-2, with TRBD1 matching 9 bases. Germline-derived CDR1 and CDR2 are MNHEY and SMNVEV (reference sequence). V dropped 4 bases and J dropped 8; count of bases not matched to a gene: 5. The CDR3 is made up of 13 amino acids. The DNA for the CDR3 is TGTGCCAGCAGTTCCTGGGGACAGGGAGGCTACACCTTC. Protein product: CASSSWGQGGYTF.

This clone occurred a few times. This chain connects TRBV9 to TRBJ2-2, with TRBD2 matching 8 bases. This CDR3 has 17 residues. CDR1 and CDR2 (germline): SGDLS, YYNGEE. V was pared by 4 bases and J by 5 bases, with 13 bases of the junction left unmatched. The CDR3 DNA is TGTGCCAGCAGCTCTCCCCGGGGGGGCCTGGGGACCGGGGAGCTGTTTTTT. Protein: CASSSPRGGLGTGELFF.